The 23 T cell receptor beta chains below were found in one sample sequenced in a study of blood T cell repertoires in COVID-19. Using immunoSEQ multiplex PCR, the repertoire was profiled, and TCRdb retains in-frame clones only, with some absent. This sample yields some 170,000 clones, of which 82% are seen a single time; about 8% belongs to the top ten. Sequences were obtained from peripheral blood. These receptors originate from a woman aged 70-85 years with acute or convalescent COVID-19.

The chain links TRBV2 to TRBJ2-1; a possible D gene is TRBD1 (5 bases). With 6 bases removed from V and 3 bases from J, the gap between germline ends came to 9 bases. Germline CDR1 is SNHLY and CDR2 is FYNNEI. This CDR3 contains 13 residues. The CDR3 DNA is TGTGCCAGCAGGACCCAGGGCTACAATGAGCAGTTCTTC. This translates into CASRTQGYNEQFF.

The chain's CDR3 is CATSDHLAGGNNEQFF. For the CDR3, the DNA is TGTGCCACCAGTGACCATCTAGCGGGAGGGAACAATGAGCAGTTCTTC. The rearrangement links TRBV24-1 to TRBJ2-1; 12 nucleotides align to TRBD2. Germline CDR1 and CDR2: KGHDR and SFDVKD. This CDR3 has 16 amino acids. Trimming took 4 bases from V and 5 from J; bases not matched to a gene: 5.

This clone was seen once. This chain uses TRBV24-1 with TRBJ2-7; weak D call: TRBD1 (6 bases). This CDR3 is 13 amino acids long. Germline V gene data show CDR1 as KGHDR and CDR2 as SFDVKD. Trimming took 6 bases from V and 3 from J, leaving 11 bases between them. The CDR3 loop reads CATSRQGRYEQYF. The CDR3 DNA reads as TGTGCCACCAGTAGGCAGGGGCGCTACGAGCAGTACTTC.

The rearrangement uses TRBV5-1 and TRBJ1-5; D uncertain. The CDR3 consists of 15 residues. Germline V gene lookup returns CDR1 SGHRS and CDR2 YFSETQ. Trimming pared 0 bases from V and 1 base from J, leaving 8 bases between. The DNA for the CDR3 is TGCGCCAGCAGCTTGGCAGGAACGAGCAATCAGCCCCAGCATTTT. Translating it yields CASSLAGTSNQPQHF.

This rearrangement joins TRBV5-1 to TRBJ1-1; 8 positions agree with TRBD1. CDR3 length equals 16 residues. Unmatched junction bases numbered 4, after V lost 0 bases and J lost 0 bases. CDR1 and CDR2 (germline): SGHRS, YFSETQ. The CDR3 nucleotides are TGCGCCAGCAGCTTGGGGGACAGGATCATGAACACTGAAGCTTTCTTT. Residues: CASSLGDRIMNTEAFF.

This clone was detected only once. The chain is built from TRBV19 and TRBJ1-2, with 7 positions matching TRBD1. V dropped 3 bases and J dropped 6; count of bases not matched to a gene: 7. Germline CDR1 LNHDA, CDR2 SQIVND (reference sequence). The CDR3 is 14 amino acids. The CDR3 region has the DNA TGTGCCAGTAGTATCTATGAGGGGGCGGATGGCTACACCTTC. Translated: CASSIYEGADGYTF.

The rearrangement links TRBV2 to TRBJ2-1; 12 nucleotides agree with TRBD2. The CDR3 is 17 residues long. Losses at the gene ends were 7 bases for V and 5 bases for J; bases not matched to a gene: 12. CDR1 SNHLY and CDR2 FYNNEI come from the germline V gene. CDR3 DNA: TGTGCCAGCACTCACGCTAGCGGGGGGGGATACAACAATGAGCAGTTCTTC. It specifies CASTHASGGGYNNEQFF.

CDR3 nucleotide sequence: TGTGCCTGGAGTTCAGAGGGCCTTGAAGCTTTCTTT. This translates into CAWSSEGLEAFF. The chain combines TRBV30 with TRBJ1-1; no reliable D call. In germline, CDR1 is GTSNPN, CDR2 SVGIG (reference sequence). CDR3 length: 12 residues. Trimming left V 2 bases short and J 7 bases short, with 11 bases between.

This chain links TRBV5-1 with TRBJ1-2; TRBD1 aligns across 7 bases. The V gene's germline CDR1 is SGHRS and CDR2 YFSETQ. The V segment lost 7 bases and the J segment 4 bases; nucleotides outside the gene matches: 10. The CDR3 runs to 14 residues. CDR3 region: CASSEQGNSYGYTF. DNA of the CDR3: TGCGCCAGCTCCGAACAGGGGAACTCCTATGGCTACACCTTC.

This chain uses TRBV9 with TRBJ1-3; possibly TRBD1 for D (6 bases). This CDR3 spans 15 amino acids. V was trimmed by 2 bases and J by 0 bases, leaving 9 bases between them. The V gene's germline CDR1 is SGDLS and CDR2 YYNGEE. The CDR3 DNA reads TGTGCCAGCAGCGTGACAGGAAACTCTGGAAACACCATATATTTT. Its translation is CASSVTGNSGNTIYF.

This clone was picked up a small number of times. The rearrangement joins TRBV30 to TRBJ1-2; perhaps TRBD1 as D (5 bases). CDR1 GTSNPN and CDR2 SVGIG come from the germline V gene (reference sequence). This CDR3 has 14 residues. V was shortened by 8 bases and J by 5 bases, with 21 bases between the two germline ends. CDR3 nucleotides: TGTGCCGGCCCTGAGAAGGGGATAGGGTATGGCTACACCTTC. Translation: CAGPEKGIGYGYTF.

The rearrangement links TRBV24-1 to TRBJ2-2, with 13 positions matching TRBD2. The CDR3 runs to 17 residues. Trimming at V came to 3 bases and at J to 6 bases, leaving 6 bases not matched to a gene. Germline CDR1 KGHDR, CDR2 SFDVKD. CDR3 protein: CATSDPILAGGPGELFF. CDR3 DNA: TGTGCCACCAGTGATCCAATACTAGCGGGAGGGCCCGGGGAGCTGTTTTTT.

The chain couples TRBV25-1 to TRBJ2-3, with 7 positions matching TRBD1. Looked up from germline, CDR1 is MGHDK and CDR2 is SYGVNS. There are 15 residues in the CDR3. The V segment lost 4 bases and the J segment 2 bases; nucleotides outside the gene matches: 6. CDR3 in amino acids: CASSGNRGDTDTQYF. The CDR3 region has the DNA TGTGCCAGCAGTGGAAACAGGGGAGACACAGATACGCAGTATTTT.

The gene calls are TRBV9 and TRBJ1-1; possibly TRBD1 for D (5 bases). Per the germline V gene, CDR1 is SGDLS and CDR2 is YYNGEE. The CDR3 extends over 13 amino acids. V was cut by 5 bases and J by 5 bases, with 13 bases left in between. Written as DNA, the CDR3 is TGTGCCAGCAGTCCTCAGGGTTGGACTGAAGCTTTCTTT. Translating gives CASSPQGWTEAFF.

This rearrangement joins TRBV27 to TRBJ2-3; D possibly corresponds to TRBD2 (6 bases). The CDR3 consists of 15 residues. V dropped 2 bases and J dropped 1 base, with 10 bases sitting between them. The germline gives CDR1 MNHEY, CDR2 SMNVEV (reference sequence). Here the CDR3 reads CASSLAPGGTDTQYF. Written as DNA, the CDR3 is TGTGCCAGCAGTTTAGCCCCGGGGGGCACAGATACGCAGTATTTT.

There are many counts of this clone. This chain links TRBV19 with TRBJ1-1; 8 bases fit TRBD1. Germline CDR1 LNHDA, CDR2 SQIVND (reference sequence). The ends lost 7 bases at V and 5 bases at J; junction bases unmatched: 6. This CDR3 region has 13 residues. The CDR3 here is CASNPRGRTEAFF. In nucleotides, the CDR3 is TGTGCCAGTAACCCCAGGGGGCGTACTGAAGCTTTCTTT.

The chain combines TRBV7-9 with TRBJ2-1; 9 bases line up with TRBD1. CDR1 and CDR2 from the germline V gene are SEHNR and FQNEAQ (reference sequence). CDR3 size: 14 residues. V shed 1 base, J shed 5 bases, and the junction held 0 bases outside the gene matches. The DNA of the CDR3 is TGTGCCAGCAGCTTAGGACAGGGGGACAATGAGCAGTTCTTC. Its translation: CASSLGQGDNEQFF. Looking up the rest from reference TRBV7-9 and TRBJ2-1 gives the full variable domain: DTGVSQNPRHKITKRGQNVTFRCDPISEHNRLYWYRQTLGQGPEFLTYFQNEAQLEKSRLLSDRFSAERPKGSFSTLEIQRTEQGDSAMYLCASSLGQGDNEQFFGPGTRLTVL.

The chain is built from TRBV5-4 and TRBJ2-1; D perhaps matches TRBD2 (6 bases). This CDR3 comprises 13 residues. V lost 6 bases and J lost 7, with 14 bases in between. Per the germline V gene, CDR1 is SGHNT and CDR2 is YYREEE (reference sequence). CDR3 sequence: CASKPWGLNEQFF. CDR3 nucleotide sequence: TGTGCCAGCAAGCCGTGGGGACTGAATGAGCAGTTCTTC.

The chain recombines TRBV27 with TRBJ1-6, with 7 nucleotides matching TRBD1. V lost 4 bases and J lost 2; bases outside the gene matches: 2. In germline, CDR1 is MNHEY, CDR2 SMNVEV (reference sequence). The CDR3 has 15 amino acids. The CDR3 sequence: CASSYGTAYNSPLHF. The CDR3 DNA sequence: TGTGCCAGCAGTTACGGGACAGCCTATAATTCACCCCTCCACTTT.

The rearrangement links TRBV4-3 to TRBJ2-7, with 9 bases aligning to TRBD1. The trim removed 2 bases at V and 4 bases at J, leaving 6 bases unmatched. Germline loops: CDR1 LGHNA, CDR2 YSLEER. This CDR3 region has 15 residues. This chain's CDR3 is CASSQRAGQGYEQYF. The DNA of the CDR3 is TGCGCCAGCAGCCAAAGAGCGGGACAGGGTTACGAGCAGTACTTC.

The chain couples TRBV7-9 to TRBJ2-7; maybe TRBD1 (8 bases). This CDR3 is 15 amino acids long. Deletions cut 5 bases from V and 0 bases from J, with 14 bases between. CDR1 is SEHNR, CDR2 FQNEAQ, per germline (reference sequence). The CDR3 DNA sequence: TGTGCCAGCAGCCAGGGGGCGGGAGACTCCTACGAGCAGTACTTC. Its translation is CASSQGAGDSYEQYF.

This clone was counted a single time. The gene calls are TRBV4-1 and TRBJ2-1, with 10 bases that match TRBD2. CDR3 size: 17 residues. CDR1 MGHRA and CDR2 YSYEKL come from the germline V gene. J was trimmed by 0 bases and V by 3 bases; bases with no gene match: 5. CDR3 DNA: TGCGCCAGCAGCCATGCTAGCGGGGGTCTCTCCTACAATGAGCAGTTCTTC. This encodes CASSHASGGLSYNEQFF.

The chain joins TRBV7-9 to TRBJ2-1; TRBD2 agrees at 8 bases. Germline V gene sequence: CDR1 SEHNR, CDR2 FQNEAQ (reference sequence). The CDR3 extends over 16 amino acids. The V gene end was trimmed by 1 base and the J gene end by 4 bases; junction bases not matched to a gene: 6. CDR3 coding DNA: TGTGCCAGCAGCTTAGTAAAAGCGGGAGTATACAATGAGCAGTTCTTC. This translates into CASSLVKAGVYNEQFF.